Each of the 15 T cell receptor beta chains below was sequenced from the same sample in a study of cytomegalovirus exposure and HLA in healthy donors. Clones were read by immunoSEQ multiplex PCR, and TCRdb kept only the in-frame ones, dropping some. Among 110,000 or so clones listed, roughly 84% were seen once. The sequencing input was PBMCs. All receptors come from a woman between 18 and 29 years old in good health and CMV-seronegative.

In its sample, this clone was seen once. The V and J genes are TRBV5-1 and TRBJ2-3, with 10 bases that match TRBD1. CDR1 SGHRS and CDR2 YFSETQ come from the germline V gene. CDR3 size: 16 residues. V lost 3 bases to trimming and J lost 0 bases; unmatched junction nucleotides: 4. The CDR3 spells CASSSGTGASTDTQYF. The DNA for the CDR3 is TGCGCCAGCAGCTCCGGGACAGGGGCTAGCACAGATACGCAGTATTTT.

The V and J genes are TRBV4-1 and TRBJ2-5, with a weak D call TRBD2 (5 bases). V was pared by 1 base and J by 7 bases, with 16 bases between. CDR1 and CDR2 from the germline V gene are MGHRA and YSYEKL. CDR3 length equals 15 residues. The DNA for the CDR3 is TGCGCCAGCAGCCAAGTGAAAGCGGACCTATCGACCCAGTACTTC. Its translation: CASSQVKADLSTQYF.

The gene calls are TRBV23-1 and TRBJ2-7; D gene ambiguous. TRBV23-1 is classed as an ORF, of uncertain function. V was pared by 2 bases and J by 6 bases, with 20 bases between. This CDR3 is built from 16 residues. The chain's CDR3 is CASSQPKTYVVREQYF. The CDR3 bases are TGCGCCAGCAGTCAACCGAAAACTTACGTGGTTCGCGAGCAGTACTTC.

The chain is built from TRBV2 and TRBJ1-5, with D possibly being TRBD1 (6 bases). V was trimmed by 2 bases and J by 4 bases, leaving 21 bases between them. Germline-derived CDR1 and CDR2 are SNHLY and FYNNEI. The CDR3 extends over 18 amino acids. The CDR3 sequence is CASSETAGEGISNQPQHF. CDR3 in DNA: TGTGCCAGCAGTGAAACGGCAGGGGAGGGAATATCAAATCAGCCCCAGCATTTT.

This clone was seen only a few times. V and J are TRBV5-1 and TRBJ2-7; TRBD1 aligns across 8 bases. The CDR3 loop spans 15 amino acids. Germline trimming cut 0 bases from V and 7 bases from J; bases unmatched to any gene: 9. CDR1 SGHRS and CDR2 YFSETQ come from the germline V gene. CDR3 loop: CASSLAGQGAREQYF. The CDR3 DNA reads as TGCGCCAGCAGCTTGGCAGGGCAGGGGGCGCGGGAGCAGTACTTC.

This chain uses TRBV2 with TRBJ2-1, with 11 bases matching TRBD2. The CDR3 consists of 15 residues. The V gene's germline CDR1 is SNHLY and CDR2 FYNNEI. J was trimmed by 4 bases and V by 6 bases; bases with no gene match: 5. In DNA, the CDR3 is TGTGCCAGCAGGACTAGCGGGGTGAGGTACAATGAGCAGTTCTTC. This gives the protein CASRTSGVRYNEQFF.

J is TRBJ2-1 and V is TRBV5-6; TRBD1 agrees at 8 bases. The CDR3 runs 14 residues. With V trimmed by 3 bases and J by 8 bases, 7 bases remained unmatched. In germline, CDR1 is SGHDT, CDR2 YYEEEE. CDR3 region: CASSSTGAGDEQFF. DNA for the CDR3: TGTGCCAGCAGCTCGACAGGGGCGGGTGATGAGCAGTTCTTC.

The gene calls are TRBV6-1 and TRBJ2-1; 7 positions match TRBD2. This CDR3 contains 15 residues. V trimming: 10 bases; J trimming: 6 bases; junction bases outside the gene matches: 15. Germline V lookup: CDR1 MNHNS, CDR2 SASEGT. The CDR3 is CATRGGPSGVNEQFF. The CDR3 bases are TGTGCCACGCGAGGAGGACCTAGCGGAGTCAATGAGCAGTTCTTC.

V gene TRBV7-9 combines with J gene TRBJ1-3; possible D gene TRBD1, 5 bases. With 5 bases removed from V and 3 bases from J, the gap between germline ends came to 14 bases. Germline V CDR1 and CDR2: SEHNR, FQNEAQ (reference sequence). The CDR3 sequence is 15 residues long. The CDR3 reads CASSISSGGGNTIYF. CDR3 sequence (DNA): TGTGCCAGCAGCATAAGCTCCGGGGGTGGAAACACCATATATTTT.

The rearrangement links TRBV9 to TRBJ2-7; unclear D gene. Germline CDR1 reads SGDLS; CDR2 reads YYNGEE. V gave up 4 bases and J gave up 5 bases, with 13 bases separating them. The CDR3 consists of 13 residues. As DNA, the CDR3 is TGTGCCAGCAGCCCGGCCCGGGTCGACGAGCAGTACTTC. This sequence encodes CASSPARVDEQYF.

The chain links TRBV7-2 to TRBJ2-5; a weak D match, TRBD2 (5 bases). CDR1 is SGHTA and CDR2 is FQGNSA in the germline V gene. The CDR3 runs to 15 residues. V shed 8 bases and J shed 3 bases, with 19 bases lying between them. CDR3: CASGEGSGLEETQYF. DNA for the CDR3: TGTGCCAGCGGTGAAGGGTCGGGGTTGGAAGAGACCCAGTACTTC.

This clone was counted a single time. This chain uses TRBV5-1 with TRBJ2-7, with 7 bases matching TRBD1. Germline CDR1 reads SGHRS; CDR2 reads YFSETQ. The CDR3 consists of 16 residues. V shed 2 bases, J shed 1 base, and the junction held 9 bases outside the gene matches. CDR3 region: CASSLTQTGRSYEQYF. CDR3 in DNA: TGCGCCAGCAGCTTAACTCAGACAGGGAGATCCTACGAGCAGTACTTC.

This chain connects TRBV18 to TRBJ1-4; 9 nucleotides line up with TRBD1. The V and J ends lost 5 bases and 0 bases, in that order; junction bases with no gene match: 10. The CDR3 has 18 amino acids. Germline CDR1 is KGHSH and CDR2 is LQKENI. CDR3 DNA: TGTGCCAGCTCAGGACAGGGGAGGAAGAGTGCAACTAATGAAAAACTGTTTTTT. Amino acid sequence: CASSGQGRKSATNEKLFF.

The gene calls are TRBV19 and TRBJ1-5; D not resolved. CDR3 length equals 15 residues. Trimming shortened V by 4 bases and J by 0 bases, and 10 bases separated the two germline ends. Germline-derived CDR1 and CDR2 are LNHDA and SQIVND (reference sequence). The CDR3 nucleotides are TGTGCCAGTAGTACTGGAGTTTATAGCAATCAGCCCCAGCATTTT. Its translation is CASSTGVYSNQPQHF.

This sequence joins TRBV7-9 and TRBJ2-7; 11 bases fit TRBD2. CDR1 SEHNR and CDR2 FQNEAQ come from the germline V gene (reference sequence). V lost 5 bases and J lost 5; bases outside the gene matches: 20. This CDR3 spans 19 amino acids. CDR3 nucleotide sequence: TGTGCCAGCAGCCCCGAGGCACTAGCGGGGGATATCCTACGCCACGAGCAGTACTTC. As protein: CASSPEALAGDILRHEQYF.